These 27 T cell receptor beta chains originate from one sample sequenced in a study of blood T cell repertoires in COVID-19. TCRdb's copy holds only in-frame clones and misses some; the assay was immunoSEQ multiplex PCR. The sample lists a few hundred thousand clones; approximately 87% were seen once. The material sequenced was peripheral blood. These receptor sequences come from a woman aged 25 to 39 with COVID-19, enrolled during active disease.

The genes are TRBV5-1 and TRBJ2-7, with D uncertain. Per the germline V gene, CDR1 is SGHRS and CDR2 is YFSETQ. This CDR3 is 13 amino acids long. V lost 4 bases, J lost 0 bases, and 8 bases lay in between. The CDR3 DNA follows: TGCGCCAGCAGCCGACTCAGCTCCTACGAGCAGTACTTC. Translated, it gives CASSRLSSYEQYF.

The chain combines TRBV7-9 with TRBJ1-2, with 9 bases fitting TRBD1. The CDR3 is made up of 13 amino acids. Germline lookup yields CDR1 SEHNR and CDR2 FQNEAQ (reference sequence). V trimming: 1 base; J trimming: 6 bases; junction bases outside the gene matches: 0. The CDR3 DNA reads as TGTGCCAGCAGCTTAGGGACAGGGGATGGCTACACCTTC. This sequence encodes CASSLGTGDGYTF. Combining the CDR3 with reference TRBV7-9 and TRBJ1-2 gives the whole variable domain DTGVSQNPRHKITKRGQNVTFRCDPISEHNRLYWYRQTLGQGPEFLTYFQNEAQLEKSRLLSDRFSAERPKGSFSTLEIQRTEQGDSAMYLCASSLGTGDGYTFGSGTRLTVV.

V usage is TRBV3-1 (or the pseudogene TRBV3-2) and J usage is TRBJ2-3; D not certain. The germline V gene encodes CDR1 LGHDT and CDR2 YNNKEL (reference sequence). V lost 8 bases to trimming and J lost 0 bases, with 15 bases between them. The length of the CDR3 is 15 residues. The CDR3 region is CASALTFTSTDTQYF. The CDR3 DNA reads TGTGCCAGCGCCTTGACATTTACTAGCACAGATACGCAGTATTTT.

CDR3 amino acids: CSAERGYTF. In DNA form, the CDR3 reads TGCAGCGCCGAGCGGGGCTACACCTTC. The chain employs TRBV29-1 and TRBJ1-2, with no clear D. Trimming removed 7 bases at V and 8 bases at J, with 8 bases between. This CDR3 has 9 residues. Germline assignment: CDR1 SQVTM and CDR2 ANQGSEA.

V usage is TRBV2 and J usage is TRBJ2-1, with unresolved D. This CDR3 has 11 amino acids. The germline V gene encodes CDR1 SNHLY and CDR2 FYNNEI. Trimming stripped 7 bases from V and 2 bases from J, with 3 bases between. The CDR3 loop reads CASITYNEQFF. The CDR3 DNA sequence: TGTGCCAGCATAACCTACAATGAGCAGTTCTTC.

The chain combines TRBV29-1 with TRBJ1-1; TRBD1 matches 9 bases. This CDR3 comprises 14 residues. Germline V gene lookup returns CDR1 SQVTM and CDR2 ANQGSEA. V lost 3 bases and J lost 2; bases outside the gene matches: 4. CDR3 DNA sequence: TGCAGCGTTGACCCGGGACAGGGTAACACTGAAGCTTTCTTT. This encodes CSVDPGQGNTEAFF.

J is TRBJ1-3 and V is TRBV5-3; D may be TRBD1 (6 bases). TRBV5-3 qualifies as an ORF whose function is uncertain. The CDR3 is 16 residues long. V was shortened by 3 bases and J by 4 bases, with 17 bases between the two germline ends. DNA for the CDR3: TGTGCCAGAAGCTCCTTACAGGGAGCTAAAGGAAACACCATATATTTT. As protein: CARSSLQGAKGNTIYF.

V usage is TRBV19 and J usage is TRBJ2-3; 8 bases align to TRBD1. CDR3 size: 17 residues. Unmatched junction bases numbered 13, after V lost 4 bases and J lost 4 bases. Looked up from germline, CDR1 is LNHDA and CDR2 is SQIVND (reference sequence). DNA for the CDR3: TGTGCCAGTAGTAGGTTACCACCCGGGACAGGATCAGATACGCAGTATTTT. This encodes CASSRLPPGTGSDTQYF.

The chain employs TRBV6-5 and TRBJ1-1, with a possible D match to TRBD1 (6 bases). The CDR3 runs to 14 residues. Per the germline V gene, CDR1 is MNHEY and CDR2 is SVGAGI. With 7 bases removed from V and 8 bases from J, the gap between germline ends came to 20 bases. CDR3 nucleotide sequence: TGTGCCAGCACCCGGACAGTCTGGGGGAAGGAAGCTTTCTTT. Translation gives CASTRTVWGKEAFF.

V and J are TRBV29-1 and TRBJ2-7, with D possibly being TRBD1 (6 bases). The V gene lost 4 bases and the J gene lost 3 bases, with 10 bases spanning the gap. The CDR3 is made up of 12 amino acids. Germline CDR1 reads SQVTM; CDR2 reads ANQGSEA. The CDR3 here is CSVVQGNYEQYF. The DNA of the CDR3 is TGCAGCGTTGTACAGGGAAACTACGAGCAGTACTTC.

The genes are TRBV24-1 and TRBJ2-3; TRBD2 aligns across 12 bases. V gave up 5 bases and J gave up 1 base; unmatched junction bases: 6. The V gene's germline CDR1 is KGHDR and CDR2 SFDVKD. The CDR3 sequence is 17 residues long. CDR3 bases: TGTGCCACCAGTGTCCGACTAGCGGGAGATGGCACAGATACGCAGTATTTT. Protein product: CATSVRLAGDGTDTQYF.

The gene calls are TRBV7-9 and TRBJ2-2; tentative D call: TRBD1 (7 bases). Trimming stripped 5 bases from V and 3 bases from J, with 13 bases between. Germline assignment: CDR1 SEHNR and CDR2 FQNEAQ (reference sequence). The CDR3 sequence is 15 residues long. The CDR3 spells CASSPPRGDTGELFF. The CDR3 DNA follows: TGTGCCAGCAGCCCTCCCAGGGGGGACACCGGGGAGCTGTTTTTT.

CDR3 sequence reads: CASTPDISGNTIYF. Written as DNA, the CDR3 is TGTGCCAGCACCCCGGACATCTCTGGAAACACCATATATTTT. J is TRBJ1-3 and V is TRBV7-2, with D possibly TRBD1 on 5 matching bases. V was clipped by 7 bases and J by 0 bases, with 10 bases between them. The CDR3 runs to 14 residues. Germline assignment: CDR1 SGHTA and CDR2 FQGNSA.

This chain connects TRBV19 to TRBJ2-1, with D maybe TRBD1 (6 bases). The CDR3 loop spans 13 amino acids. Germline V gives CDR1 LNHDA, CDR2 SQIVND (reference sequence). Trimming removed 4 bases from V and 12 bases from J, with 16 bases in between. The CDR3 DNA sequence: TGTGCCAGTAGTACCAACCCAGGGGCCGCGCAGTTCTTC. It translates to CASSTNPGAAQFF.

CDR3 region: CASSFTPSGSSYEQYF. In nucleotides, the CDR3 is TGTGCCAGCAGTTTCACTCCTAGCGGGAGCTCCTACGAGCAGTACTTC. The chain links TRBV28 to TRBJ2-7, with 10 bases fitting TRBD2. Germline V lookup: CDR1 MDHEN, CDR2 SYDVKM. V was clipped by 3 bases and J by 0 bases; unmatched bases: 5. CDR3 length equals 16 residues.

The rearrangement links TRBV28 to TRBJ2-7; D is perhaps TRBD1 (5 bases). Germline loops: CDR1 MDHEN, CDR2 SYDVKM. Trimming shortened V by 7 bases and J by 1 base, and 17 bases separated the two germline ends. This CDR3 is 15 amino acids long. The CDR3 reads CASTFSATVSYEQYF. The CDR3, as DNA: TGTGCCAGCACCTTCTCCGCGACAGTATCCTACGAGCAGTACTTC.

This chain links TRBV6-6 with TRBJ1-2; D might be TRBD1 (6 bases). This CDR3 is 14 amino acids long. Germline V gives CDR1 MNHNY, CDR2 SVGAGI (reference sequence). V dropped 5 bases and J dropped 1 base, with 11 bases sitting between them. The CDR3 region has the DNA TGTGCCAGCAGTCCCAGACAGGATAACTATGGCTACACCTTC. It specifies CASSPRQDNYGYTF.

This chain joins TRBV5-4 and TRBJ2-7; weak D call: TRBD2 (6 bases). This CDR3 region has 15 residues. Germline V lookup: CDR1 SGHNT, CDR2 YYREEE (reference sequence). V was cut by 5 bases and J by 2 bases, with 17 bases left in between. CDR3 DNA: TGTGCCAGCAGTTCCCGGGACTTAGGAACCTACGAGCAGTACTTC. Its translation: CASSSRDLGTYEQYF.

CDR3 sequence: CASSPYGGGEQYF. In DNA, the CDR3 is TGTGCCAGCAGCCCGTACGGGGGTGGAGAGCAGTACTTC. This chain connects TRBV9 to TRBJ2-7; a weak D match, TRBD2 (6 bases). In germline, CDR1 is SGDLS, CDR2 YYNGEE. Trimming left V 4 bases short and J 7 bases short, with 15 bases between. This CDR3 region has 13 residues. The entire variable domain, with the rest obtained from reference TRBV9 and TRBJ2-7, is as follows: DSGVTQTPKHLITATGQRVTLRCSPRSGDLSVYWYQQSLDQGLQFLIQYYNGEERAKGNILERFSAQQFPDLHSELNLSSLELGDSALYFCASSPYGGGEQYFGPGTRLTVT.

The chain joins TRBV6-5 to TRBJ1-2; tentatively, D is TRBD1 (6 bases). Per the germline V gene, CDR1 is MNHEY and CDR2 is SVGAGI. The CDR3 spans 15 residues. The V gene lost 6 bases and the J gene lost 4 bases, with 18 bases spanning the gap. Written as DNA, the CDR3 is TGTGCCAGCAGCCGAGACCGGACAGACGTCTATGGCTACACCTTC. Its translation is CASSRDRTDVYGYTF.

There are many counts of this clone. The CDR3 coding sequence is TGTGCCAGTAGTTCCGGGTTGTCGATGAACACTGAAGCTTTCTTT. Translating gives CASSSGLSMNTEAFF. The chain couples TRBV19 to TRBJ1-1; no clear D gene. Germline-derived CDR1 and CDR2 are LNHDA and SQIVND (reference sequence). Trimming left V 5 bases short and J 0 bases short, with 13 bases between. The CDR3 has 15 residues.

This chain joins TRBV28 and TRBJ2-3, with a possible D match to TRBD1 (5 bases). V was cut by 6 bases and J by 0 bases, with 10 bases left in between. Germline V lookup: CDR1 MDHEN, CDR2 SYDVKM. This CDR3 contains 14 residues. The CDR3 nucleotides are TGTGCCAGCAGACAGACAGTAAGCACAGATACGCAGTATTTT. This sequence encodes CASRQTVSTDTQYF.

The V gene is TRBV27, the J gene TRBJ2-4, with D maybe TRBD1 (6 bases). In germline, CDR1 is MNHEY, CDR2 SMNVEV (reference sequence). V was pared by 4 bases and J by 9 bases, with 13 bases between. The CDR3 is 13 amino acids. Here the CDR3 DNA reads TGTGCCAGCAGTTCACACAGGGAAGGCATTCAGTACTTC. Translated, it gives CASSSHREGIQYF.

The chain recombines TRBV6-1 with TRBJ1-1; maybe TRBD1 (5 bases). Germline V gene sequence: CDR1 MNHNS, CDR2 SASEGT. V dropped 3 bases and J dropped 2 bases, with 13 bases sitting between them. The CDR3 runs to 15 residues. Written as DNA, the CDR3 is TGTGCCAGCAGTGAGGCTCAGGGCCTCAACACTGAAGCTTTCTTT. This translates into CASSEAQGLNTEAFF.

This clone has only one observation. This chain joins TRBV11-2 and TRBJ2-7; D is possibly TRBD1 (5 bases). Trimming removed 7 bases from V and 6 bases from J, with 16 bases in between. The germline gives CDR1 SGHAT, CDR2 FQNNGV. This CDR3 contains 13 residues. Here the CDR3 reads CASILGVPGEQYF. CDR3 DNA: TGTGCCAGCATCCTAGGGGTCCCCGGCGAGCAGTACTTC.

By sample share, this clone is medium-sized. The DNA of the CDR3 is TGTGCCAGCAGTACCACAGGGGGAATCACTGAAGCTTTCTTT. Translated, it gives CASSTTGGITEAFF. The chain has TRBV6-2 or TRBV6-3 and TRBJ1-1, with 8 bases that match TRBD1. The CDR3 covers 14 residues. Per germline, CDR1 MNHEY and CDR2 SVGEGT. J was trimmed by 4 bases and V by 5 bases; bases with no gene match: 6.

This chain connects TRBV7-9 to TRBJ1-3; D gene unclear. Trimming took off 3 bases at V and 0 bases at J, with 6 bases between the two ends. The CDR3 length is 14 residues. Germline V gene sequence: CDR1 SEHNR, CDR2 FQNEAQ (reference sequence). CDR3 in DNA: TGTGCCAGCAGCTTGGTGAGCTCTGGAAACACCATATATTTT. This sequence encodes CASSLVSSGNTIYF.